This T cell receptor (beta chain) was identified during a study of glioma-infiltrating T cells. The V segment lost 5 bases and the J segment 3 bases; nucleotides outside the gene matches: 11. Looked up from germline, CDR1 is DFQATT and CDR2 is SNEGSKA (reference sequence). The CDR3 has 15 amino acids. Notes on this clonotype: Its antigen is unidentified.

General observations from the study: Non-neoplastic patients had below-expected tissue-blood divergence, while all gliomas exceeded expectation.

Using RNA template, CDR3s of TCR alpha and beta were amplified with iRepertoire arm-PCR. For one-step reverse transcription and amplification, about 90-400 ng of tissue mRNA or PBMC total RNA was used. TCRdb reanalysed the multiplex PCR reads using MiXCR and keeps one entry per CDR3 protein. The sample comprises 84,000 or so distinct CDR3 sequences, 23% of which are singletons, and over 5% rests with the top ten. The sequence derives from a human donor with low-grade glioma or glioblastoma, undergoing nonglioma brain surgery, or in good health (not recorded which). Sample: glioma tissue, nonneoplastic brain tissue, or PBMCs (not recorded which). The chain is built from TRBV20-1 and TRBJ1-1, with 8 bases aligning to TRBD1. DNA for the CDR3: TGCAGTGCTGCCCGGACAGGGTCTCTAGACACTGAAGCTTTCTTT. The encoded protein is CSAARTGSLDTEAFF.